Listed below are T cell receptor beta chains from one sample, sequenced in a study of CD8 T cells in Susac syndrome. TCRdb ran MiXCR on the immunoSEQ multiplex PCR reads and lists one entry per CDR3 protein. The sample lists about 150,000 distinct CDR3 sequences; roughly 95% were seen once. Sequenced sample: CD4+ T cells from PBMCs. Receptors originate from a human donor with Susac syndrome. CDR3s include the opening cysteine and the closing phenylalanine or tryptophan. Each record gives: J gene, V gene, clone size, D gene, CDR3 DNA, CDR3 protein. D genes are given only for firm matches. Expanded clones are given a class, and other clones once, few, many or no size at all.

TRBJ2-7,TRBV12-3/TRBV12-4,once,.,TGTGCCAGCAGTCCCTTCGACAGAACCTACGAGCAGTACTTC,CASSPFDRTYEQYF
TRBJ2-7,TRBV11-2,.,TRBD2,TGTGCCAGCAGCTTAGTCCTGGACCCTAGCGGGGGGCCCGAGCAGTACTTC,CASSLVLDPSGGPEQYF
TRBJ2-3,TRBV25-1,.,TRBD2,TGTGCCAGCAGTGCCGTAACCGGGACTAGCGGGGCAGATACGCAGTATTTT,CASSAVTGTSGADTQYF
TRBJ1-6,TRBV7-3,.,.,TGTGCCAGCAGCTCCCAGAGGGGTTATAATTCACCCCTCCACTTT,CASSSQRGYNSPLHF
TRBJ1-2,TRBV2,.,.,TGTGCCAGCACCGACAGCATCGGCTACACCTTC,CASTDSIGYTF
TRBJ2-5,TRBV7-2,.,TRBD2,TGTGCCAGCGGCTCAGGACTAGGCGGACAAGAGACCCAGTACTTC,CASGSGLGGQETQYF
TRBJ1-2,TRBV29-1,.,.,TGCAGCGTTGCCGATGACAGATATGGCTACACCTTC,CSVADDRYGYTF
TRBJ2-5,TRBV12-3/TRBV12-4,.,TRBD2,TGTGCCAGCAGTTTCGCGGGGGGGCGCGAGACCCAGTACTTC,CASSFAGGRETQYF
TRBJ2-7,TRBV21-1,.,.,TGTGCCAGCACCCAGTGCCCCGAGCAGTACTTC,CASTQCPEQYF
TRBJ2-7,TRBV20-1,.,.,TGCAGTGCTAGCCCGGAAACAGTTCGCTCCTACGAGCAGTACTTC,CSASPETVRSYEQYF
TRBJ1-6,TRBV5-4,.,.,TGTGCCAGCAGCTCTCCGTTGGATTCACCCCTCCACTTT,CASSSPLDSPLHF
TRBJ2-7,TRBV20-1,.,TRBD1,TGCAGTGCTAGGACAGGGGAAGAGCAGTACTTC,CSARTGEEQYF
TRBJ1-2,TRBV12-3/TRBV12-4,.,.,TGTGCCAGCAGTTTCGGCACCTATGGCTACACCTTC,CASSFGTYGYTF
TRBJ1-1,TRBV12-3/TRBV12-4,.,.,TGTGCCAGCAGTGAGACGGGAATGAACACTGAAGCTTTCTTT,CASSETGMNTEAFF
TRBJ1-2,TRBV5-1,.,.,TGCGCCAGCAGCTTGGGCTGGGGCGGCTACACCTTC,CASSLGWGGYTF
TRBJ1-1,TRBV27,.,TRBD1,TGTGCCAGCAGTCCCGGGACAGGTAATCCCAGGGACACTGAAGCTTTCTTT,CASSPGTGNPRDTEAFF
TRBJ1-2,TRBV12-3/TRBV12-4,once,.,TGTGCCAGCAGTCTCTTACCGGGGCTCGACTATGGCTACACCTTC,CASSLLPGLDYGYTF
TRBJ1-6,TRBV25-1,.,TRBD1,TGTGCCAGCCAGGGGGTGGGGAATTCACCCCTCCACTTT,CASQGVGNSPLHF
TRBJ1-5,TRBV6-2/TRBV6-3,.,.,TGTGCCAGCAGTTATATCCCGACAGTAGGGAGGCAGCCCCAGCATTTT,CASSYIPTVGRQPQHF
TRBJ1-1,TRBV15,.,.,TGTGCCACCAGCCTTCGGGACGGACTGAACACTGAAGCTTTCTTT,CATSLRDGLNTEAFF
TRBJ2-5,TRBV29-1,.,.,TGCAGCGTTCGGACTATCAGAGAGACCCAGTACTTC,CSVRTIRETQYF
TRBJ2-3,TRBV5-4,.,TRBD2,TGTGCCAGCAGCTTTGTGGGGACTACGAAAGATACGCAGTATTTT,CASSFVGTTKDTQYF
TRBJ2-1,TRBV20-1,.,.,TGCAGTGCTAGAGCTGATAGTTTCGGACCTGAGCAGTTCTTC,CSARADSFGPEQFF
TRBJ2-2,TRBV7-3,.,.,TGTGCCAGCAGCTTATCAGGGCTCACCGGGGAGCTGTTTTTT,CASSLSGLTGELFF
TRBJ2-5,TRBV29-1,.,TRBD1,TGCAGCGTCCTGACAGGGGGGGAGACCCAGTACTTC,CSVLTGGETQYF
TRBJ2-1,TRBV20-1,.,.,TGCAGTGCTAGAGCATCTAGCACCCAGCAGTTCTTC,CSARASSTQQFF
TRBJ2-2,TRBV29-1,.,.,TGCAGCGTCATTAGGGACGGGAACACCGGGGAGCTGTTTTTT,CSVIRDGNTGELFF
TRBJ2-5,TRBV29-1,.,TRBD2,TGCAGCGTGGGGACTAGCGGGGCGAAGACCCAGTACTTC,CSVGTSGAKTQYF
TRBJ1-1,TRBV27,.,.,TGTGCCAGCAGTTTAGGGGCAGGGCACATGAACACTGAAGCCTTCTTT,CASSLGAGHMNTEAFF
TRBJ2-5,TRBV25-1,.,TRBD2,TGTGCCAGCATGCGGGGGGGAGAGACCCAGTACTTC,CASMRGGETQYF
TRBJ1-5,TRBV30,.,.,TGTGCCTGGAGTGTATCCCCCGGGACCTACAATCAGCCCCAGCATTTT,CAWSVSPGTYNQPQHF
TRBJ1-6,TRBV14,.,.,TGTGCCAGCAGCCAACCAGCGTACTATTCACCCCTCCACTTT,CASSQPAYYSPLHF
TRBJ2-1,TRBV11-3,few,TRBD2,TGTGCCAGCAGCTCAGCGGGGGGCTCCTACAATGAGCAGTTCTTC,CASSSAGGSYNEQFF
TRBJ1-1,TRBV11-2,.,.,TGTGCCAGCAGTCGTGGCGGACCTGAAGCTTTCTTT,CASSRGGPEAFF
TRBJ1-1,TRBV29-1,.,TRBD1,TGCAGCGTACAGGGGGCAACTACTGAAGCTTTCTTT,CSVQGATTEAFF
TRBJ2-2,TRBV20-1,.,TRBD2,TGCAGTGCTAGAGTACCGGGAGGCGGGGAGCTGTTTTTT,CSARVPGGGELFF
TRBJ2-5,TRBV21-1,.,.,TGTGCCAGCAGCAAAGGTAGAACAGGGGGCCGTCTTCAAGAGACCCAGTACTTC,CASSKGRTGGRLQETQYF